Listed here are 32 T cell receptor beta chains from one sample, sequenced in a study of cytomegalovirus exposure and HLA in healthy donors. Vbeta (60) and Jbeta (13) primers were used in the PCR. Here immunoSEQ multiplex PCR was the method, and the copy in TCRdb shows in-frame clones only, minus some. Of about 140,000 clones in the sample, over 75% were seen once. The sequenced material came from PBMCs. The origin of the receptors is a woman in her forties or fifties in good health and CMV-seropositive.

Only one count was recorded for this clone. V is TRBV19 and J is TRBJ1-4, with D unresolved. V was shortened by 8 bases and J by 7 bases, with 11 bases between the two germline ends. Germline loops: CDR1 LNHDA, CDR2 SQIVND (reference sequence). There are 12 residues in the CDR3. CDR3 in amino acids: CASAYAGEKLFF. The CDR3 DNA is TGTGCCAGTGCATACGCGGGTGAAAAACTGTTTTTT.

The chain links TRBV10-3 to TRBJ2-3, with D unclear. Germline V lookup: CDR1 ENHRY, CDR2 SYGVKD. The CDR3 length is 12 residues. The V end lost 0 bases, the J end lost 6 bases, and 4 bases lay between the germline ends. In DNA form, the CDR3 reads TGTGCCATCAGTGAGTCGGGCGATACGCAGTATTTT. This encodes CAISESGDTQYF.

There are a few counts of this clone. The CDR3 DNA reads as TGTGCCAGCAATAGAATGGCGGATCCAAATGAAAAACTGTTTTTT. Translation: CASNRMADPNEKLFF. The chain joins TRBV9 to TRBJ1-4; no reliable D call. This CDR3 region has 15 residues. Trimming stripped 6 bases from V and 5 bases from J, with 17 bases between. Germline CDR1 is SGDLS and CDR2 is YYNGEE.

This rearrangement joins TRBV5-1 to TRBJ1-1; 9 positions match TRBD1. The germline CDR1 and CDR2 sequences are SGHRS and YFSETQ. The CDR3 is 15 amino acids. V was pared by 2 bases and J by 5 bases, with 7 bases of the junction left unmatched. The CDR3 sequence is CASSFAGQGRTEAFF. In nucleotides, the CDR3 is TGCGCCAGCAGCTTCGCGGGACAGGGTCGAACTGAAGCTTTCTTT.

This chain connects TRBV4-3 to TRBJ2-6; D is undetermined. This CDR3 has 18 amino acids. Germline-derived CDR1 and CDR2 are LGHNA and YSLEER. Deletions cut 1 base from V and 2 bases from J, with 15 bases between. The CDR3 sequence: CASSQGWAASPGANVLTF. The CDR3 bases are TGCGCCAGCAGCCAAGGATGGGCTGCGAGTCCTGGGGCCAACGTCCTGACTTTC.

The CDR3: CASSPTEGITEAFF. The CDR3 DNA reads TGTGCCAGCAGCCCCACGGAGGGGATAACTGAAGCTTTCTTT. The rearrangement uses TRBV9 and TRBJ1-1; perhaps TRBD1 as D (5 bases). The CDR3 sequence is 14 residues long. The germline V gene has CDR1 SGDLS and CDR2 YYNGEE. Trimming took 4 bases from V and 5 from J, leaving 15 bases between them.

This rearrangement joins TRBV5-6 to TRBJ1-1; TRBD1 is a possible D gene (5 bases). Germline loops: CDR1 SGHDT, CDR2 YYEEEE. With 6 bases removed from V and 0 bases from J, the gap between germline ends came to 15 bases. This CDR3 spans 15 amino acids. The CDR3, as DNA: TGTGCCAGCACCTGGGGCGCAGGGATGAACACTGAAGCTTTCTTT. Protein sequence: CASTWGAGMNTEAFF.

The CDR3 sequence is CASSVGSSPYNEQFF. CDR3 nucleotides: TGTGCCAGCAGCGTAGGGAGTTCCCCCTACAATGAGCAGTTCTTC. The chain employs TRBV9 and TRBJ2-1, with D unresolved. The V and J ends lost 0 bases and 2 bases respectively, with 9 bases between them. The CDR3 runs 15 residues. CDR1 is SGDLS and CDR2 is YYNGEE in the germline V gene.

This chain connects TRBV5-4 to TRBJ2-3, with 9 bases that match TRBD1. The ends lost 3 bases at V and 2 bases at J; junction bases unmatched: 7. The CDR3 has 16 residues. Germline V gene lookup returns CDR1 SGHNT and CDR2 YYREEE (reference sequence). The CDR3 is CASSSFGTGSTDTQYF. DNA of the CDR3: TGTGCCAGCAGCTCGTTTGGGACAGGGTCCACAGATACGCAGTATTTT.

The chain recombines TRBV4-3 with TRBJ2-7, with D possibly matching TRBD1 (5 bases). Germline CDR1 reads LGHNA; CDR2 reads YSLEER. CDR3 length: 16 residues. Deletions cut 0 bases from V and 3 bases from J, with 15 bases between. The CDR3 is CASSQEGRQSFYEQYF. The CDR3 bases are TGCGCCAGCAGCCAAGAGGGGCGACAGAGCTTCTACGAGCAGTACTTC.

The chain carries TRBV4-1 and TRBJ2-5; the D gene is possibly TRBD1 (5 bases). The J call may be incorrect, as the DNA end agrees better with TRBJ2-7. The CDR3 extends over 14 amino acids. Germline CDR1 reads MGHRA; CDR2 reads YSYEKL. The chain's CDR3 is CASSQRTQTYEQYF. The CDR3 DNA follows: TGCGCCAGCAGCCAAAGGACACAGACCTACGAGCAGTACTTC.

The V gene is TRBV7-8, the J gene TRBJ2-1; D gene unclear. The CDR3 sequence is 13 residues long. V was cut by 7 bases and J by 4 bases, with 11 bases left in between. The germline V gene has CDR1 SGHVS and CDR2 FQNEAQ. The CDR3 sequence: CASNSGLYNEQFF. In DNA form, the CDR3 reads TGTGCCAGCAACTCCGGGTTATACAATGAGCAGTTCTTC.

The V call is TRBV7-6, the J call TRBJ1-1; D is perhaps TRBD1 (6 bases). Germline assignment: CDR1 SGHVS and CDR2 FNYEAQ. V lost 1 base and J 7 bases, leaving 16 bases between the germline ends. The CDR3 extends over 15 amino acids. CDR3 amino acids: CASSLEAGATIEAFF. The CDR3 DNA is TGTGCCAGCAGCTTAGAGGCAGGGGCGACGATTGAAGCTTTCTTT.

About this clone: Mismatch with germline at one junction end may stem from a read error. The rearrangement uses TRBV18 and TRBJ2-1; maybe TRBD2 (6 bases). Per germline, CDR1 KGHSH and CDR2 LQKENI. The CDR3 spans 15 residues. In nucleotides, the CDR3 is TGTGCCAGCTCACCTTCCGGGAGCTCCTACAATAAGCAGTTCTTC. Translating gives CASSPSGSSYNKQFF.

This chain joins TRBV15 and TRBJ1-2; D remains unclear. With 6 bases removed from V and 10 bases from J, the gap between germline ends came to 21 bases. This CDR3 region has 14 residues. Germline CDR1 LNHNV, CDR2 YYDKDF (reference sequence). Here the CDR3 reads CATSELSSGLDYTF. CDR3 in DNA: TGTGCCACCAGTGAGTTGTCTTCGGGGTTGGACTACACCTTC.

CDR3 nucleotide sequence: TGTGCCAGCAGCTTAGTGGCGGCCGCCAAGGGCTACACCTTC. The encoded protein is CASSLVAAAKGYTF. The V and J genes are TRBV7-9 and TRBJ1-2; D gene unclear. This CDR3 has 14 amino acids. The V end lost 1 base, the J end lost 8 bases, and 14 bases lay between the germline ends. Germline V CDR1 and CDR2: SEHNR, FQNEAQ (reference sequence).

This chain connects TRBV4-3 to TRBJ2-1; D is possibly TRBD2 (5 bases). Trimming pared 0 bases from V and 6 bases from J, leaving 18 bases between. The germline CDR1 and CDR2 sequences are LGHNA and YSLEER. This CDR3 comprises 17 residues. DNA for the CDR3: TGCGCCAGCAGCCAAGATTATTACGGGGATTGGTCCAATGAGCAGTTCTTC. This translates into CASSQDYYGDWSNEQFF.

This clone appeared a single time. The J gene is TRBJ1-2, the V gene TRBV5-5; D ambiguous. Trimming pared 2 bases from V and 3 bases from J, leaving 14 bases between. CDR1 is SGHKS and CDR2 is YYEKEE in the germline V gene (reference sequence). This CDR3 region has 15 residues. The CDR3 DNA follows: TGTGCCAGCAGCTTAGCGGGGATTACCGACTATGGCTACACCTTC. Amino acids: CASSLAGITDYGYTF.

In its sample, this clone was seen once. The rearrangement joins TRBV6-6 to TRBJ1-1; D is unresolved. Trimming took off 6 bases at V and 1 base at J, with 9 bases between the two ends. CDR1 is MNHNY, CDR2 SVGAGI, per germline (reference sequence). The CDR3 has 13 residues. CDR3 residues: CASRPTENTEAFF. CDR3 DNA sequence: TGTGCCAGCAGGCCTACTGAGAACACTGAAGCTTTCTTT.

J is TRBJ1-6 and V is TRBV30; D is unclear. The germline V gene encodes CDR1 GTSNPN and CDR2 SVGIG (reference sequence). V was shortened by 3 bases and J by 7 bases, with 19 bases between the two germline ends. The CDR3 consists of 16 residues. In DNA, the CDR3 is TGTGCCTGGAGGACATTGAGCGGACTCCAAAATTCACCCCTCCACTTT. Translation gives CAWRTLSGLQNSPLHF.

This clone was detected only a few times. This chain uses TRBV2 with TRBJ1-5, with no clear D. The CDR3 has 15 residues. Germline CDR1 SNHLY, CDR2 FYNNEI. The V end was cut by 0 bases, the J end by 9 bases, with 15 bases between. CDR3: CASSEARAGMRPQHF. DNA for the CDR3: TGTGCCAGCAGTGAAGCGCGGGCCGGGATGCGGCCCCAGCATTTT.

The CDR3 loop reads CAWSGGQGSDTQYF. The CDR3 coding sequence is TGTGCCTGGAGTGGGGGACAGGGTTCAGATACGCAGTATTTT. V gene TRBV30 combines with J gene TRBJ2-3, with 9 nucleotides matching TRBD1. After removal of 1 base from V and 4 bases from J, the junction contained 3 bases not matched to a gene. CDR3 size: 14 residues. Germline V CDR1 and CDR2: GTSNPN, SVGIG (reference sequence).

Here the CDR3 reads CASSWSGQGDEQYF. CDR3 bases: TGTGCCAGCAGTTGGTCGGGACAGGGCGACGAGCAGTACTTC. This chain connects TRBV28 to TRBJ2-5, with 9 bases fitting TRBD1. With the DNA end fitting TRBJ2-7 better, the J assignment may be wrong. The CDR3 has 14 residues. Germline CDR1 reads MDHEN; CDR2 reads SYDVKM.

This clone was seen more than once but under ten times. The chain is built from TRBV19 and TRBJ1-2, with D possibly being TRBD1 (6 bases). Germline CDR1 is LNHDA and CDR2 is SQIVND (reference sequence). The CDR3 runs to 15 residues. Trimming removed 0 bases from V and 4 bases from J, with 12 bases in between. The CDR3 coding sequence is TGTGCCAGTAGTATAGAAGGAACAGGGATCTATGGCTACACCTTC. Its protein is CASSIEGTGIYGYTF.

V gene TRBV10-3 combines with J gene TRBJ1-3; 7 bases agree with TRBD1. The length of the CDR3 is 12 residues. Unmatched junction bases numbered 3, after V lost 10 bases and J lost 3 bases. CDR1 and CDR2 from the germline V gene are ENHRY and SYGVKD. The CDR3, as DNA: TGTGCCACAGGACAGGTTGGAAACACCATATATTTT. The encoded protein is CATGQVGNTIYF.

The rearrangement uses TRBV5-1 and TRBJ1-6; 11 positions match TRBD1. Per germline, CDR1 SGHRS and CDR2 YFSETQ. The V gene end was trimmed by 3 bases and the J gene end by 7 bases; junction bases not matched to a gene: 3. The CDR3 is 15 residues long. Here the CDR3 reads CASSWTGGNNSPLHF. In nucleotides, the CDR3 is TGCGCCAGCAGCTGGACAGGGGGCAACAATTCACCCCTCCACTTT.

The V gene is TRBV11-1, the J gene TRBJ2-7; 9 positions agree with TRBD1. This CDR3 is 16 amino acids long. The germline CDR1 and CDR2 sequences are SGHAT and FQDESV (reference sequence). Trimming at V came to 3 bases and at J to 0 bases, leaving 6 bases not matched to a gene. The CDR3 DNA reads as TGTGCCAGCAGCTTGAACAGGGGGCCCAGCTCCTACGAGCAGTACTTC. It translates to CASSLNRGPSSYEQYF.

V and J are TRBV2 and TRBJ1-2, with D possibly matching TRBD1 (5 bases). The CDR3 consists of 11 residues. The ends were cut back, 11 bases at V and 4 bases at J, with 11 bases in the middle. CDR1 is SNHLY, CDR2 FYNNEI, per germline. CDR3 protein: CAVRGTYGYTF. The DNA for the CDR3 is TGTGCCGTTCGGGGGACCTATGGCTACACCTTC.

The chain employs TRBV15 and TRBJ2-5; 9 bases are shared with TRBD1. V trimming: 9 bases; J trimming: 1 base; junction bases outside the gene matches: 6. This CDR3 is 14 amino acids long. Looked up from germline, CDR1 is LNHNV and CDR2 is YYDKDF (reference sequence). This chain's CDR3 is CATEQGASQETQYF. CDR3 DNA sequence: TGTGCCACGGAACAGGGGGCGTCCCAAGAGACCCAGTACTTC.

The rearrangement links TRBV5-1 to TRBJ2-1; a weak D match, TRBD2 (6 bases). CDR1 is SGHRS and CDR2 is YFSETQ in the germline V gene. Trimming stripped 2 bases from V and 0 bases from J, with 9 bases between. CDR3 size: 15 residues. Written as DNA, the CDR3 is TGCGCCAGCAGCTTAGGCGGGGACTCCTACAATGAGCAGTTCTTC. Encoded protein: CASSLGGDSYNEQFF.

This clone showed up just a few times. The CDR3 region is CASSWGRFGSDEQYF. The CDR3 DNA is TGTGCCAGCAGCTGGGGCCGGTTTGGATCGGACGAGCAGTACTTC. This chain links TRBV5-8 with TRBJ2-7; D is possibly TRBD1 (5 bases). Germline CDR1 reads SGHTS; CDR2 reads YDEGEE. CDR3 length: 15 amino acids. V shed 3 bases and J shed 5 bases, with 18 bases lying between them.

The gene calls are TRBV9 and TRBJ1-1; D perhaps matches TRBD1 (6 bases). The CDR3 length is 16 residues. The ends were cut back, 7 bases at V and 6 bases at J, with 25 bases in the middle. Germline CDR1 reads SGDLS; CDR2 reads YYNGEE. DNA of the CDR3: TGTGCCAGCGTCTCCGTCGGGGGGCAGTTTGCACCTGAAGCTTTCTTT. As protein: CASVSVGGQFAPEAFF.